Sequencing of this T cell receptor (beta chain) was carried out in a study of blood T cell repertoires in COVID-19. Overall study context: T cells, B-cell-depleted T cells, or PBMCs supplied cDNA or gDNA.

Which cohort a participant joined came from the clinical history participants gave. How the authors handled the data: Amplification of reference gene primers provided the estimated nucleated cell counts. Clones were sequenced by immunoSEQ multiplex PCR, and TCRdb holds only the in-frame ones, with some missing. The V and J calls and clone size were taken over from that table, and D and trimming were inferred from the DNA. The sample has 140,000 or so clones, 87% seen once. CDR3 length equals 16 residues. The germline gives CDR1 SGHRS, CDR2 YFSETQ. Losses at the gene ends were 0 bases for V and 7 bases for J; bases not matched to a gene: 5.

This receptor was taken from a man aged 60-69 years who had recovered from COVID-19. This chain links TRBV5-1 with TRBJ1-4, with TRBD1 matching 11 bases. Material: PBMCs or T cells enriched from blood (not recorded which). As DNA, the CDR3 is TGCGCCAGCAGCTTGGAACCGGGACAGGGGGGTGAAAAACTGTTTTTT. Translating gives CASSLEPGQGGEKLFF.